Below, 8 T cell receptor beta chains from the same sample are listed, as sequenced in a study of blood T cells in healthy people across ages (dated by TCRdb to between 2014 and 2017). Receptors were amplified or captured by 5' RACE. Sequenced on an Illumina HiSeq 2500. A second PCR of roughly 6 to 11 cycles was run with a J-beta primer mix and a sample-barcoded 5' primer. TCRdb took the public reads, trimmed them with fastp at Q25, ran MiXCR for clone calling and kept in-frame beta chains. Every CDR3 protein is listed once, alongside the most common genes and DNA of its rows. Across this sample there are 1.5 million to 1.8 million distinct CDR3 sequences, with about 42% seen only once. The ten largest clones represent more than 4% of the sample. The specimen was blood. All receptors come from a woman aged 18 to 35 in good health.

V is TRBV6-5 and J is TRBJ2-1; D is possibly TRBD2 (5 bases). CDR1 and CDR2 (germline): MNHEY, SVGAGI. V lost 6 bases and J 1 base, leaving 16 bases between the germline ends. The CDR3 extends over 16 amino acids. In DNA form, the CDR3 reads TGTGCCAGCAGCGGATGGGGTAGAGGGTCCTACAATGAGCAGTTCTTC. It encodes CASSGWGRGSYNEQFF.

This clonotype was picked up many times. The chain employs TRBV11-2 and TRBJ2-1; TRBD1 matches at 9 bases. Trimming at V came to 5 bases and at J to 2 bases, leaving 10 bases not matched to a gene. This CDR3 has 17 amino acids. Germline CDR1 and CDR2: SGHAT and FQNNGV. In DNA, the CDR3 is TGTGCCAGCAGCAAGCAATGGGGACAGGGAACCTACAATGAGCAGTTCTTC. This codes for CASSKQWGQGTYNEQFF.

The chain links TRBV10-1 to TRBJ2-1; D gene uncertain. This CDR3 has 16 residues. CDR1 and CDR2 from the germline V gene are WNHNN and SYGVQD (reference sequence). The germline V and J ends were trimmed by 2 bases and 4 bases, with 15 bases remaining between them. For the CDR3, the DNA is TGCGCCAGCAGTGAGCTTCGGCAGGACCCTTACAATGAGCAGTTCTTC. Amino acid sequence: CASSELRQDPYNEQFF.

This rearrangement joins TRBV12-3 or TRBV12-4 to TRBJ1-5; 7 bases are a match to TRBD1. Trimming took 6 bases from V and 1 from J; bases not matched to a gene: 12. This CDR3 has 17 residues. The CDR3 sequence is CASSINPQGLSNQPQHF. Written as DNA, the CDR3 is TGTGCCAGCAGCATTAACCCACAGGGGTTGAGCAATCAGCCCCAGCATTTT.

This clonotype was seen only a few times. The rearrangement links TRBV27 to TRBJ2-2; maybe TRBD2 (5 bases). V lost 5 bases and J lost 0, with 13 bases in between. This CDR3 comprises 16 residues. Germline V gene lookup returns CDR1 MNHEY and CDR2 SMNVEV (reference sequence). CDR3 sequence (DNA): TGTGCCAGCAGTCCCCCAATCGGGGCGAACACCGGGGAGCTGTTTTTT. Translation: CASSPPIGANTGELFF.

Details on this clonotype: Mismatch with germline at one junction end may stem from a read error. The rearrangement uses TRBV5-1 and TRBJ2-3, with D perhaps TRBD2 (5 bases). Germline V gives CDR1 SGHRS, CDR2 YFSETQ. This CDR3 contains 16 residues. The CDR3 bases are TGCGCCAACAGCCCTGAGGGCCACATGAATTCAGATACGCAGTATTTT. Translated, it gives CANSPEGHMNSDTQYF.

The table lists this clonotype with a few counts. This chain uses TRBV3-1 with TRBJ2-3; D possibly uses TRBD1 or TRBD2 (7 bases each). Per the germline V gene, CDR1 is LGHDT and CDR2 is YNNKEL (reference sequence). Trimming cost V 8 bases and J 1 base, with 10 bases left between them. The CDR3 spans 13 residues. The DNA for the CDR3 is TGTGCCAGCGCAGGGGGGGGCACAGATACGCAGTATTTT. Translating gives CASAGGGTDTQYF.

As concerns this clonotype: The germline gene is not matched at one end of the junction; a read error may be the cause. The chain is built from TRBV13 and TRBJ2-1, with a possible D match to TRBD2 (6 bases). Germline CDR1 PRHDT, CDR2 FYEKMQ (reference sequence). CDR3 length: 13 residues. CDR3 protein: CAGRRGMYNEQFF. The CDR3 nucleotides are TGTGCCGGCAGGAGGGGTATGTACAATGAGCAGTTCTTC. Using reference TRBV13 and TRBJ2-1 for the parts outside the CDR3, the full variable domain is AAGVIQSPRHLIKEKRETATLKCYPIPRHDTVYWYQQGPGQDPQFLISFYEKMQSDKGSIPDRFSAQQFSDYHSELNMSSLELGDSALYFCAGRRGMYNEQFFGPGTRLTVL.